This is a list of T cell receptor beta chains from one sample in a study of blood T cell repertoires in COVID-19. Clones were read by immunoSEQ multiplex PCR, and TCRdb kept only the in-frame ones, dropping some. Among more than 300,000 clones, 87% were seen once, and the ten largest hold about 10%. The sample taken for sequencing was peripheral blood. The receptors stem from a woman aged 25-40 years with COVID-19, enrolled during active disease. The CDR3 runs from the conserved cysteine through the conserved F or W. The D gene is left open where the match is weak. The size entry is marked missing in some rows and otherwise reads once, few, many or a size class.

d_call: .; j_call: TRBJ2-4; v_call: TRBV18; clone_size: .; cdr3_nt: TGTGCCAGCTCACCACTGGGCAGGGCCAAAAACATTCAGTACTTC; cdr3_aa: CASSPLGRAKNIQYF
d_call: .; j_call: TRBJ1-2; v_call: TRBV2; clone_size: few; cdr3_nt: TGTGCCAGCAGACAGTTATATGGCTACACCTTC; cdr3_aa: CASRQLYGYTF
d_call: TRBD2; j_call: TRBJ2-7; v_call: TRBV28; clone_size: .; cdr3_nt: TGTGCCAGCAGTTTATTGGCTAGCGGGGGGCCAGTGTTC; cdr3_aa: CASSLLASGGPVF
d_call: TRBD1; j_call: TRBJ1-5; v_call: TRBV10-3; clone_size: .; cdr3_nt: TGTGCCATCAGTCCGGACAGGGGGCATCAGCCCCAGCATTTT; cdr3_aa: CAISPDRGHQPQHF
d_call: .; j_call: TRBJ1-5; v_call: TRBV6-5; clone_size: .; cdr3_nt: TGTGCCAGCCTCGAGATCCCTCAGCCCCAGCATTTT; cdr3_aa: CASLEIPQPQHF
d_call: .; j_call: TRBJ1-2; v_call: TRBV6-6; clone_size: .; cdr3_nt: TGTGCCAGCAGTTACTCGCTGGGGGCACTGTTCGGCTACACCTTC; cdr3_aa: CASSYSLGALFGYTF
d_call: TRBD1; j_call: TRBJ1-6; v_call: TRBV5-1; clone_size: once; cdr3_nt: TGCGCCAGCAGCTTGGGATCCGGGACAGGGGGTTCACCCCTCCACTTT; cdr3_aa: CASSLGSGTGGSPLHF
d_call: TRBD1; j_call: TRBJ1-2; v_call: TRBV27; clone_size: .; cdr3_nt: TGTGCCAGCGGTTCCCGACAGGGGCCCTATGGCTACACCTTC; cdr3_aa: CASGSRQGPYGYTF
d_call: TRBD1; j_call: TRBJ2-1; v_call: TRBV5-1; clone_size: .; cdr3_nt: TGCGCCAGCACCCACGAGGTTTTTGGCAGGGGGAAGCAAGATGAGCAGTTCTTC; cdr3_aa: CASTHEVFGRGKQDEQFF
d_call: TRBD1; j_call: TRBJ2-2; v_call: TRBV11-2; clone_size: .; cdr3_nt: TGTGCCAGCAGCCCGCGGGACAGGGAATGGGCCGGGGAGCTGTTTTTT; cdr3_aa: CASSPRDREWAGELFF
d_call: TRBD2; j_call: TRBJ2-4; v_call: TRBV19; clone_size: .; cdr3_nt: TGTGCCAGTACCGGCCGGGTAGCGGGAGGGGTAAACATTCAGTACTTC; cdr3_aa: CASTGRVAGGVNIQYF
d_call: TRBD1; j_call: TRBJ1-5; v_call: TRBV2; clone_size: .; cdr3_nt: TGTGCCAGCAGAAGGACAGGGGACAATCAGCCCCAGCATTTT; cdr3_aa: CASRRTGDNQPQHF
d_call: TRBD2; j_call: TRBJ2-7; v_call: TRBV6-2/TRBV6-3; clone_size: .; cdr3_nt: TGTGCCAGCAGTTACCTCATGACTAGCGGGAGGGCCGGGGTCTACGAGCAGTACTTC; cdr3_aa: CASSYLMTSGRAGVYEQYF
d_call: TRBD1; j_call: TRBJ1-2; v_call: TRBV3-1/TRBV3-2; clone_size: .; cdr3_nt: TGTGCCAGCAGCCAGGGGACAGACTATGGCTACACCTTC; cdr3_aa: CASSQGTDYGYTF
d_call: TRBD1; j_call: TRBJ1-5; v_call: TRBV11-2; clone_size: few; cdr3_nt: TGTGCCAGCAGCTTAGGGACAGGTGGCAATCAGCCCCAGCATTTT; cdr3_aa: CASSLGTGGNQPQHF
d_call: TRBD2; j_call: TRBJ2-3; v_call: TRBV6-5; clone_size: .; cdr3_nt: TGTGCCTCTAGCGGGAGAACGGATACGCAGTATTTT; cdr3_aa: CASSGRTDTQYF
d_call: TRBD2; j_call: TRBJ2-5; v_call: TRBV11-2; clone_size: few; cdr3_nt: TGTGCCAGCAGCTTAGGGAGATGGCCTATAAGCGGGAGGGTAGAGACCCAGTACTTC; cdr3_aa: CASSLGRWPISGRVETQYF
d_call: .; j_call: TRBJ2-2; v_call: TRBV6-5; clone_size: once; cdr3_nt: TGTGCCAGCAGTAAACCCACAGGGAACACCGGGGAGCTGTTTTTT; cdr3_aa: CASSKPTGNTGELFF
d_call: .; j_call: TRBJ2-1; v_call: TRBV6-6; clone_size: .; cdr3_nt: TGTGCCAGCAGTTACGAGATCGCCAATGAGCAGTTCTTC; cdr3_aa: CASSYEIANEQFF
d_call: .; j_call: TRBJ1-4; v_call: TRBV5-1; clone_size: .; cdr3_nt: TGCGCCAGCAGCCCGGACAGAAATGAAAAACTGTTTTTT; cdr3_aa: CASSPDRNEKLFF
d_call: .; j_call: TRBJ2-7; v_call: TRBV7-2; clone_size: .; cdr3_nt: TGTGCCAGCAGCTTATGGTCCCCGAGAGACTACGAGCAGTACTTC; cdr3_aa: CASSLWSPRDYEQYF
d_call: TRBD2; j_call: TRBJ2-1; v_call: TRBV19; clone_size: once; cdr3_nt: TGTGCCAGTAGGAAACTAGCGACCAACAATGAGCAGTTCTTC; cdr3_aa: CASRKLATNNEQFF
d_call: .; j_call: TRBJ2-1; v_call: TRBV3-1/TRBV3-2; clone_size: .; cdr3_nt: TGTGCCAGCAGCCACAGGGTAGGGGAGCAGTTCTTC; cdr3_aa: CASSHRVGEQFF
d_call: .; j_call: TRBJ2-1; v_call: TRBV6-2/TRBV6-3; clone_size: .; cdr3_nt: TGTGCCAGCAGTTACTCTCGAGGGCGTTTTCACAATGAGCAGTTCTTC; cdr3_aa: CASSYSRGRFHNEQFF
d_call: .; j_call: TRBJ2-2; v_call: TRBV29-1; clone_size: .; cdr3_nt: TGCAGCGTTGCGGGAGCTGGCACCGGGGAGCTGTTTTTT; cdr3_aa: CSVAGAGTGELFF
d_call: .; j_call: TRBJ2-1; v_call: TRBV20-1; clone_size: .; cdr3_nt: TGCAGTGCTAGTGAACTAGCATATGGTGAGCAGTTCTTC; cdr3_aa: CSASELAYGEQFF
d_call: TRBD1; j_call: TRBJ2-1; v_call: TRBV7-2; clone_size: .; cdr3_nt: TGTGCCAGCAGCACCCGACAGGGGCCATTAGTCTTC; cdr3_aa: CASSTRQGPLVF
d_call: .; j_call: TRBJ1-5; v_call: TRBV10-3; clone_size: .; cdr3_nt: TGTGCCATCAGTGGCCGGGACGGGGGGGATCAGCCCCAGCATTTT; cdr3_aa: CAISGRDGGDQPQHF
d_call: .; j_call: TRBJ1-4; v_call: TRBV10-3; clone_size: .; cdr3_nt: TGTGCCATCAGTACAGGGACTAATGAAAAACTGTTTTTT; cdr3_aa: CAISTGTNEKLFF
d_call: .; j_call: TRBJ2-5; v_call: TRBV2; clone_size: .; cdr3_nt: TGTGCCAGCAGACGGGGAGAAGAGACCCAGTACTTC; cdr3_aa: CASRRGEETQYF
d_call: TRBD1; j_call: TRBJ1-5; v_call: TRBV2; clone_size: .; cdr3_nt: TGTGCCAGCAGTCAGGACAGGGGTGGCGGTCCCCAGCATTTT; cdr3_aa: CASSQDRGGGPQHF
d_call: .; j_call: TRBJ2-3; v_call: TRBV5-4; clone_size: .; cdr3_nt: TGTGCCAGCAGCCTGGGCAAGCCCACAGATACGCAGTATTTT; cdr3_aa: CASSLGKPTDTQYF
d_call: TRBD1; j_call: TRBJ1-1; v_call: TRBV11-2; clone_size: .; cdr3_nt: TGTGCCAGCAGCGAGCTTCAGGGGGTTTCTGAAGCTTTCTTT; cdr3_aa: CASSELQGVSEAFF